These T cell receptor beta chains were read from a single sample in a study of blood T cell repertoires in COVID-19. Measured with immunoSEQ multiplex PCR; TCRdb has only the in-frame clones, and not every one. The sample holds 350,000 to 550,000 clones; about 89% are singletons and the top ten take about 4.5%. Sequenced sample: peripheral blood. The receptors stem from a woman in her twenties or thirties with acute or convalescent COVID-19. CDR3s include the opening cysteine and the closing phenylalanine or tryptophan. The D gene is left open where the match is weak. Expanded clones get a size class; other rows say once, few or many, or leave the size out.

J gene | V gene | clone size | D gene | CDR3 length | CDR3 protein | CDR3 DNA
TRBJ2-7 | TRBV3-1/TRBV3-2 | . | . | 13 | CASSQVGGYEQYF | TGTGCCAGCAGCCAAGTCGGTGGCTACGAGCAGTACTTC
TRBJ2-5 | TRBV30 | . | . | 13 | CAWSTTGEETQYF | TGTGCCTGGAGTACCACGGGAGAAGAGACCCAGTACTTC
TRBJ2-1 | TRBV5-6 | . | . | 12 | CASSLPGFEQFF | TGTGCCAGCAGCTTGCCTGGCTTTGAGCAGTTCTTC
TRBJ2-7 | TRBV19 | . | TRBD2 | 15 | CASTKGLAASYEQYF | TGTGCCAGTACCAAGGGACTAGCGGCCTCCTACGAGCAGTACTTC
TRBJ1-1 | TRBV7-8 | . | . | 15 | CASSFPREGDTEAFF | TGTGCCAGCAGCTTCCCTCGGGAGGGCGACACTGAAGCTTTCTTT
TRBJ2-5 | TRBV11-2 | once | . | 16 | CASSPIRRGLRETQYF | TGTGCCAGCAGCCCGATTCGGCGGGGCCTAAGGGAGACCCAGTACTTC
TRBJ1-2 | TRBV6-5 | . | TRBD1 | 15 | CASSTGTGGFYGYTF | TGTGCCAGCAGTACCGGGACAGGGGGATTCTATGGCTACACCTTC
TRBJ1-2 | TRBV6-5 | many | . | 13 | CASSLTTSYGYTF | TGTGCCAGCAGCCTTACAACCTCCTATGGCTACACCTTC
TRBJ2-3 | TRBV28 | . | TRBD2 | 14 | CAAGGEGGADTQYF | TGTGCCGCGGGAGGGGAAGGGGGAGCGGATACGCAGTATTTT
TRBJ2-7 | TRBV5-4 | . | . | 14 | CASSPGLTSYEQYF | TGTGCCAGCAGCCCCGGACTCACCTCCTACGAGCAGTACTTC
TRBJ2-2 | TRBV9 | . | TRBD2 | 15 | CASSVGGGPTGELFF | TGTGCCAGCAGCGTAGGGGGGGGACCCACCGGGGAGCTGTTTTTT
TRBJ1-5 | TRBV7-9 | few | . | 17 | CASSSRSPQYSNQPQHF | TGTGCCAGCAGCTCCCGGTCCCCTCAATATAGCAATCAGCCCCAGCATTTT
TRBJ1-5 | TRBV18 | . | . | 18 | CASSPRQVTGNSNQPQHF | TGTGCCAGCTCACCTCGACAGGTGACGGGCAATAGCAATCAGCCCCAGCATTTT
TRBJ1-2 | TRBV5-1 | . | TRBD1 | 19 | CASSYYVGQHQELNYGYTF | TGCGCCAGCAGCTATTACGTGGGACAGCATCAAGAACTTAACTATGGCTACACCTTC
TRBJ2-4 | TRBV10-1 | once | TRBD1 | 14 | CASSEIGQGNIQYF | TGCGCCAGCAGTGAGATTGGACAGGGAAACATTCAGTACTTC
TRBJ1-5 | TRBV15 | once | TRBD1 | 18 | CATSRGQGAQRINQPQHF | TGTGCCACCAGCAGGGGACAGGGGGCACAGAGGATCAATCAGCCCCAGCATTTT
TRBJ2-4 | TRBV2 | once | . | 15 | CASSETVLAKNIQYF | TGTGCCAGCAGTGAAACAGTTCTGGCCAAAAACATTCAGTACTTC
TRBJ2-7 | TRBV12-3/TRBV12-4 | . | TRBD1 | 13 | CASSPGQSYKQYF | TGTGCCAGCAGTCCGGGACAGTCTTACAAGCAGTACTTC
TRBJ1-1 | TRBV5-4 | . | TRBD1 | 15 | CASSRGGPRGTEAFF | TGTGCCAGCAGCCGAGGGGGCCCGAGAGGGACTGAAGCTTTCTTT
TRBJ2-7 | TRBV4-1 | . | . | 14 | CASSQDIQDYEQYF | TGCGCCAGCAGCCAAGATATTCAGGACTACGAGCAGTACTTC
TRBJ2-5 | TRBV2 | once | TRBD2 | 15 | CARIRGSGAQETQYF | TGTGCCAGAATAAGGGGTAGCGGGGCCCAAGAGACCCAGTACTTC
TRBJ2-7 | TRBV5-5 | . | . | 12 | CASSLMTGEQYF | TGTGCCAGCAGCCTGATGACGGGCGAGCAGTACTTC